This T cell receptor beta chain was sequenced in a study of T cells in Graves' hyperthyroidism and ophthalmopathy. TCR beta CDR3 regions were amplified from RNA. The HTBI set primed first-round TCR CDR3 RT-PCR. TCRdb processed the multiplex PCR reads anew with MiXCR; each CDR3 protein has one entry. The data hold hundreds of thousands of distinct CDR3 sequences, with approximately 15% observed a single time. Per the germline V gene, CDR1 is SNHLY and CDR2 is FYNNEI. The CDR3 is made up of 16 amino acids. The trim removed 2 bases at V and 2 bases at J, leaving 3 bases unmatched. Sample: blood. The clonotype comes from a woman aged 25 to 39 with Graves' hyperthyroidism. The rearrangement uses TRBV2 and TRBJ2-5; 12 bases are a match to TRBD2. The CDR3 bases are TGTGCCAGCAGTGAACATCTAGCGGGAGGGCAAGAGACCCAGTACTTC. Translating gives CASSEHLAGGQETQYF. Filled out from reference TRBV2 and TRBJ2-5, the complete variable domain reads EPEVTQTPSHQVTQMGQEVILRCVPISNHLYFYWYRQILGQKVEFLVSFYNNEISEKSEIFDDQFSVERPDGSNFTLKIRSTKLEDSAMYFCASSEHLAGGQETQYFGPGTRLLVL.